What follows are 17 T cell receptor beta chains derived from one specimen sequenced in a study of PD-1 blockade in mismatch repair-deficient tumors. Clones were read by immunoSEQ multiplex PCR, and TCRdb kept only the in-frame ones, dropping some. This table has 15,000 to 25,000 clones, about four fifths appearing once. The input for sequencing was PBMCs, taken 52 weeks after starting pembrolizumab. The origin of the receptors is an adult with mismatch repair-deficient cancer.

This chain joins TRBV11-1 and TRBJ1-2; maybe TRBD1 (5 bases). From germline, CDR1 is SGHAT and CDR2 FQDESV (reference sequence). Trimming removed 2 bases from V and 2 bases from J, with 9 bases in between. The CDR3 is 14 amino acids. Written as DNA, the CDR3 is TGTGCCAGCAGCTTACGACAGACAAACTATGGCTACACCTTC. Its protein product is CASSLRQTNYGYTF. The variable domain in full, completed from reference TRBV11-1 and TRBJ1-2, reads EAEVAQSPRYKITEKSQAVAFWCDPISGHATLYWYRQILGQGPELLVQFQDESVVDDSQLPKDRFSAERLKGVDSTLKIQPAELGDSAMYLCASSLRQTNYGYTFGSGTRLTVV.

The V gene is TRBV18, the J gene TRBJ2-5, with TRBD1 matching 9 bases. The CDR3 has 15 residues. Germline CDR1 KGHSH, CDR2 LQKENI. V dropped 6 bases and J dropped 0; count of bases not matched to a gene: 5. CDR3 amino acids: CASSAGTGNQETQYF. The CDR3 coding sequence is TGTGCCAGCTCCGCTGGGACAGGGAACCAAGAGACCCAGTACTTC.

V is TRBV6-5 and J is TRBJ2-1, with TRBD2 as a possible D gene (5 bases). CDR1 is MNHEY, CDR2 SVGAGI, per germline. The CDR3 is 15 residues long. V was clipped by 2 bases and J by 5 bases, with 13 bases between them. CDR3 protein: CASSYRTRSHNEQFF. The CDR3 DNA is TGTGCCAGCAGTTACCGTACTAGGTCCCACAATGAGCAGTTCTTC.

This chain joins TRBV4-1 and TRBJ1-3; 10 bases match TRBD1. The CDR3 has 16 residues. V lost 4 bases to trimming and J lost 4 bases; unmatched junction nucleotides: 7. In germline, CDR1 is MGHRA, CDR2 YSYEKL. CDR3: CASSPRQGARGNTIYF. CDR3 DNA sequence: TGCGCCAGCAGCCCACGACAGGGGGCGCGAGGAAACACCATATATTTT.

The V gene is TRBV7-2, the J gene TRBJ2-1, with D possibly TRBD2 on 5 matching bases. Germline CDR1 SGHTA, CDR2 FQGNSA. This CDR3 region has 16 residues. Trimming took off 1 base at V and 10 bases at J, with 20 bases between the two ends. The DNA of the CDR3 is TGTGCCAGCAGCTTAGGGTCATTGGGAGTACAAGGCGAGCAGTTCTTC. Translated: CASSLGSLGVQGEQFF.

The chain has TRBV4-1 and TRBJ2-2, with D maybe TRBD2 (5 bases). The CDR3 is made up of 16 amino acids. The germline V gene encodes CDR1 MGHRA and CDR2 YSYEKL. The ends were cut back, 1 base at V and 1 base at J, with 10 bases in the middle. CDR3 protein: CASSQVKRRNTGELFF. CDR3 DNA: TGCGCCAGCAGCCAAGTGAAGCGGAGGAACACCGGGGAGCTGTTTTTT.

The chain is built from TRBV25-1 and TRBJ1-4; D call uncertain. This CDR3 region has 13 residues. The V end was cut by 5 bases, the J end by 4 bases, with 8 bases between. Germline values: CDR1 MGHDK, CDR2 SYGVNS. CDR3 loop: CASSPQINEKLFF. The CDR3, as DNA: TGTGCCAGCAGTCCACAGATTAATGAAAAACTGTTTTTT.

The chain has TRBV6-5 and TRBJ1-2; 8 positions match TRBD1. The germline V gene encodes CDR1 MNHEY and CDR2 SVGAGI. This CDR3 is built from 16 residues. J lost 0 bases, V lost 4 bases, and 7 bases had no gene match. CDR3 region: CASSSGGRRANYGYTF. In nucleotides, the CDR3 is TGTGCCAGCAGTTCAGGGGGCAGGCGAGCTAACTATGGCTACACCTTC.

The V call is TRBV7-3, the J call TRBJ2-3, with D uncertain. The CDR3 covers 14 residues. Germline V gene sequence: CDR1 SGHTA, CDR2 FQGTGA. Between the trimmed V and J ends, which lost 1 base and 2 bases, there was a span of 7 bases. This CDR3 is CASSLNSYTDTQYF. The CDR3 bases are TGTGCCAGCAGCTTAAACAGCTACACAGATACGCAGTATTTT.

In this sample, this clone turned up a few times. The V and J genes are TRBV7-3 and TRBJ2-5; weak D call: TRBD1 (6 bases). This CDR3 is 13 amino acids long. V lost 5 bases and J lost 3, with 10 bases in between. Looked up from germline, CDR1 is SGHTA and CDR2 is FQGTGA. The CDR3 here is CASSLRQEETQYF. DNA of the CDR3: TGTGCCAGCAGCCTAAGACAGGAAGAGACCCAGTACTTC.

This clone turned up a few times. V usage is TRBV19 and J usage is TRBJ2-7, with 8 bases identical to TRBD2. Unmatched junction bases numbered 20, after V lost 3 bases and J lost 10 bases. The CDR3 has 17 residues. Germline CDR1 is LNHDA and CDR2 is SQIVND (reference sequence). The CDR3 protein is CASSMVLASGYPVPQYF. The DNA of the CDR3 is TGTGCCAGTAGTATGGTCCTTGCTAGCGGGTATCCAGTACCTCAGTACTTC.

The chain recombines TRBV7-9 with TRBJ2-1, with 7 bases identical to TRBD1. Unmatched junction bases numbered 9, after V lost 7 bases and J lost 3 bases. Germline CDR1 and CDR2: SEHNR and FQNEAQ (reference sequence). This CDR3 is built from 15 residues. The CDR3 region has the DNA TGTGCCAGCAACCTGGGACAGTCCTACTACAATGAGCAGTTCTTC. It translates to CASNLGQSYYNEQFF.

V and J are TRBV2 and TRBJ1-1; D possibly corresponds to TRBD1 (6 bases). The CDR3 contains 14 residues. V was trimmed by 4 bases and J by 5 bases, leaving 14 bases between them. CDR1 and CDR2 from the germline V gene are SNHLY and FYNNEI. This CDR3 is CASSAQGGGTEAFF. In DNA form, the CDR3 reads TGTGCCAGCAGTGCTCAGGGAGGGGGAACTGAAGCTTTCTTT.

V and J are TRBV15 and TRBJ1-2, with D uncertain. Germline V lookup: CDR1 LNHNV, CDR2 YYDKDF (reference sequence). The CDR3 extends over 13 amino acids. Trimming took off 0 bases at V and 5 bases at J, with 7 bases between the two ends. The CDR3 DNA reads TGTGCCACCAGCAGAGATTATAGTTATGGCTACACCTTC. Its protein is CATSRDYSYGYTF.

This clone showed up just a few times. This chain uses TRBV5-1 with TRBJ1-5; weak D call: TRBD1 (5 bases). CDR1 and CDR2 (germline): SGHRS, YFSETQ. Between the trimmed V and J ends, which lost 4 bases and 1 base, there was a span of 12 bases. The CDR3 runs to 15 residues. Here the CDR3 DNA reads TGCGCCAGCAGCCCCGGACGGGGGAGCAATCAGCCCCAGCATTTT. Protein: CASSPGRGSNQPQHF.

This clone was seen only a few times. This chain joins TRBV6-1 and TRBJ1-5, with D possibly matching TRBD1 (6 bases). V was cut by 4 bases and J by 4 bases, with 23 bases left in between. Germline V lookup: CDR1 MNHNS, CDR2 SASEGT. CDR3 length: 18 residues. The CDR3 loop reads CASSGSDSALSGNQPQHF. CDR3 bases: TGTGCCAGCAGTGGATCGGACAGCGCCCTGAGTGGGAATCAGCCCCAGCATTTT.

This CDR3 is CASSLQYNSPLHF. DNA of the CDR3: TGTGCCAGCAGCTTACAATATAATTCACCCCTCCACTTT. The chain joins TRBV7-6 to TRBJ1-6; D is ambiguous. CDR1 is SGHVS, CDR2 FNYEAQ, per germline. Trimming stripped 2 bases from V and 4 bases from J, with 3 bases between. This CDR3 region has 13 residues.